The table lists the clone carrying this T cell receptor (beta chain) with a few counts. What it binds is unknown. V lost 2 bases, J lost 5 bases, and 13 bases lay in between. Germline CDR1 reads SGHRS; CDR2 reads YFSETQ. CDR3 length: 15 residues. This specimen belongs to a study of T cells in Graves' hyperthyroidism and ophthalmopathy. The study's findings and limits: Ophthalmopathy cases were set apart from stable hyperthyroidism by a 13 V-J model.

The TCR beta CDR3 regions underwent amplification using RNA transcripts as the source. HTBI primers were used for first-round RT-PCR of the TCR CDR3. In TCRdb, the multiplex PCR reads were re-called with MiXCR into one record per CDR3 protein. There are about 640,000 distinct CDR3 sequences in the sample; 20% to 25% occur only once, and roughly a third lies in the top ten. The clonotype comes from a man younger than 40 with Graves' ophthalmopathy. Sequenced input: blood. The chain couples TRBV5-1 to TRBJ2-2; maybe TRBD2 (6 bases). The CDR3 is CASSLGVAGTGELFF. The CDR3 DNA follows: TGCGCCAGCAGCTTAGGCGTCGCGGGGACCGGGGAGCTGTTTTTT. Complete variable domain (other parts from reference TRBV5-1 and TRBJ2-2): KAGVTQTPRYLIKTRGQQVTLSCSPISGHRSVSWYQQTPGQGLQFLFEYFSETQRNKGNFPGRFSGRQFSNSRSEMNVSTLELGDSALYLCASSLGVAGTGELFFGEGSRLTVL.